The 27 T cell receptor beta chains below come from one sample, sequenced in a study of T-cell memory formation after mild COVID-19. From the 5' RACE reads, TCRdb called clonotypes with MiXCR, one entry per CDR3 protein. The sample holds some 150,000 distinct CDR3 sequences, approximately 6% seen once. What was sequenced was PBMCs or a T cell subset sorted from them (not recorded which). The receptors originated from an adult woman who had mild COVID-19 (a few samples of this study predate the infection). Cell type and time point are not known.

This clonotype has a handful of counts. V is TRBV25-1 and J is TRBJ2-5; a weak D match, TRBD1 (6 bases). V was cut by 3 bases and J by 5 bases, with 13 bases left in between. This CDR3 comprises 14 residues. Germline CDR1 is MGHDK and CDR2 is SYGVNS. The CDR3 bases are TGTGCCAGCAGTGAGCGGTGGCAGGGGGAGACCCAGTACTTC. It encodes CASSERWQGETQYF.

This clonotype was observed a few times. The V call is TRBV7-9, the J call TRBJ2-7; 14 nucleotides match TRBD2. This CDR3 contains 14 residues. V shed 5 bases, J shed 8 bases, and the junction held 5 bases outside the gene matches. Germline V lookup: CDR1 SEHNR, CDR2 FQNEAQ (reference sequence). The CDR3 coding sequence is TGTGCCAGCAGCCCGGGGACTAGCGGGAGAAAGCAGTACTTC. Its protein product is CASSPGTSGRKQYF.

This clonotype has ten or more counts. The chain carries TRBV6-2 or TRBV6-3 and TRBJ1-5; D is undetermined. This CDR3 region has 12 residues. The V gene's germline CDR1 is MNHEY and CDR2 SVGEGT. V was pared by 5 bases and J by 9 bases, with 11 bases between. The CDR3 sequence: CASSPVLLPQHF. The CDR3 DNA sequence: TGTGCCAGCAGTCCTGTTTTGTTGCCCCAGCATTTT.

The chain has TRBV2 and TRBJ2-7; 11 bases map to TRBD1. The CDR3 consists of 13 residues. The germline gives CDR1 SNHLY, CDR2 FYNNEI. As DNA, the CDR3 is TGTGCATCCAAGGGGACAGGGGGCTACGAGCAGTACTTC. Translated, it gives CASKGTGGYEQYF. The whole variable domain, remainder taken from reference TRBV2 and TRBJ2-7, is EPEVTQTPSHQVTQMGQEVILRCVPISNHLYFYWYRQILGQKVEFLVSFYNNEISEKSEIFDDQFSVERPDGSNFTLKIRSTKLEDSAMYFCASKGTGGYEQYFGPGTRLTVT.

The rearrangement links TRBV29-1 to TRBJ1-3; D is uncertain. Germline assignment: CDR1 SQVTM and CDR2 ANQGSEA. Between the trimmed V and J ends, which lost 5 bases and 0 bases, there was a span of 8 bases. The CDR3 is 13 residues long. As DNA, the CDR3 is TGCAGCGTTCGGAATAACTCTGGAAACACCATATATTTT. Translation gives CSVRNNSGNTIYF. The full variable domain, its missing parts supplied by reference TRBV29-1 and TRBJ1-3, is SAVISQKPSRDICQRGTSLTIQCQVDSQVTMMFWYRQQPGQSLTLIATANQGSEATYESGFVIDKFPISRPNLTFSTLTVSNMSPEDSSIYLCSVRNNSGNTIYFGEGSWLTVV.

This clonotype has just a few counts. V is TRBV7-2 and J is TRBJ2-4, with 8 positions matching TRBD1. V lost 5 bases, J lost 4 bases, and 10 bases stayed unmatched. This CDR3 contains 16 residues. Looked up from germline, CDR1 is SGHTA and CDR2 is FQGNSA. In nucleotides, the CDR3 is TGTGCCAGCAGCCACCGGGACAGGAGAGCAAAAAACATTCAGTACTTC. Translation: CASSHRDRRAKNIQYF. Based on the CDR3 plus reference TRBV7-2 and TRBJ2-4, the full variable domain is GAGVSQSPSNKVTEKGKDVELRCDPISGHTALYWYRQSLGQGLEFLIYFQGNSAPDKSGLPSDRFSAERTGGSVSTLTIQRTQQEDSAVYLCASSHRDRRAKNIQYFGAGTRLSVL.

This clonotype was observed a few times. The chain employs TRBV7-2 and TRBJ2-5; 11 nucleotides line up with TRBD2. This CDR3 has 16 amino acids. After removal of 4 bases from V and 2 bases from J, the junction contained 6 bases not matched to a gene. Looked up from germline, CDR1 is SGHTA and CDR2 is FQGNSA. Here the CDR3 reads CASSSWTSGQQETQYF. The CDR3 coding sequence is TGTGCCAGCAGCTCTTGGACTAGCGGGCAACAAGAGACCCAGTACTTC. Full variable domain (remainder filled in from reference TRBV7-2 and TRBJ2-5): GAGVSQSPSNKVTEKGKDVELRCDPISGHTALYWYRQSLGQGLEFLIYFQGNSAPDKSGLPSDRFSAERTGGSVSTLTIQRTQQEDSAVYLCASSSWTSGQQETQYFGPGTRLLVL.

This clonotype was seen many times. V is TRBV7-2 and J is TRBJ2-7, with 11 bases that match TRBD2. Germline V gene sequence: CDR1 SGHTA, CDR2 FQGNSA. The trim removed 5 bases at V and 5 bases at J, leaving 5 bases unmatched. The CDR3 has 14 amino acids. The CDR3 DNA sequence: TGTGCCAGCAGCATGGGACTAGCGGCCCACGAGCAGTACTTC. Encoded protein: CASSMGLAAHEQYF.

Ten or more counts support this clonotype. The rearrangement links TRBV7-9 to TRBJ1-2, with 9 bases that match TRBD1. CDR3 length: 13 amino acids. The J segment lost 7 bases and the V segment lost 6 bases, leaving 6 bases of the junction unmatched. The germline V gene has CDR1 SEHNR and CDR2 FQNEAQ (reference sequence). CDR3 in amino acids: CASSLGQGGGYTF. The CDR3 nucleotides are TGTGCCAGCAGTTTGGGACAGGGAGGTGGCTACACCTTC. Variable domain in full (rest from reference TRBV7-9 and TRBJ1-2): DTGVSQNPRHKITKRGQNVTFRCDPISEHNRLYWYRQTLGQGPEFLTYFQNEAQLEKSRLLSDRFSAERPKGSFSTLEIQRTEQGDSAMYLCASSLGQGGGYTFGSGTRLTVV.

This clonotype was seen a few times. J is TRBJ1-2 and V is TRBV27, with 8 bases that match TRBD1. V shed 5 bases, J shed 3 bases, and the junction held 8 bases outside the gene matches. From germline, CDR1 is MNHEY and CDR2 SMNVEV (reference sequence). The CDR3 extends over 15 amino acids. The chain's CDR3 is CASSSRDRSYYGYTF. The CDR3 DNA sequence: TGTGCCAGCAGTAGCCGGGACAGGAGTTACTATGGCTACACCTTC.

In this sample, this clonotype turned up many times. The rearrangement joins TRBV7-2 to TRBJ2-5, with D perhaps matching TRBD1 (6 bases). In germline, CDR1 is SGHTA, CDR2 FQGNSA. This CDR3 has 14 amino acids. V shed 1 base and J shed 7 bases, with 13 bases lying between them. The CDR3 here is CASSLGTGYGTQYF. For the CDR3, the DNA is TGTGCCAGCAGCTTAGGTACAGGGTACGGGACCCAGTACTTC.

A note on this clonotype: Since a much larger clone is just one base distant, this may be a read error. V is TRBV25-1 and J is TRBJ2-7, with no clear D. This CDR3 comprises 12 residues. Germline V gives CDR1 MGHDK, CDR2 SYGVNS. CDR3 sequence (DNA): TGTGTCAGCAGTGACCCCCAAGGGAAGCAGTACTTC. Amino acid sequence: CVSSDPQGKQYF.

The CDR3 is CASSIKGGYTF. CDR3 bases: TGTGCCAGCAGTATCAAGGGTGGCTACACCTTC. This sequence joins TRBV12-3 or TRBV12-4 and TRBJ1-2; D unresolved. CDR3 length: 11 amino acids. Trimming took off 5 bases at V and 7 bases at J, with 8 bases between the two ends.

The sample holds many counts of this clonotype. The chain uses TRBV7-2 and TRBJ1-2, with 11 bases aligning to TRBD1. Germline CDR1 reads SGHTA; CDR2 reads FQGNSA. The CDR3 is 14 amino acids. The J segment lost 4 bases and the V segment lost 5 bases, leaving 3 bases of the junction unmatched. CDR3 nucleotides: TGTGCCAGCAGCGGGACAGGGGGATCCTATGGCTACACCTTC. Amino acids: CASSGTGGSYGYTF.

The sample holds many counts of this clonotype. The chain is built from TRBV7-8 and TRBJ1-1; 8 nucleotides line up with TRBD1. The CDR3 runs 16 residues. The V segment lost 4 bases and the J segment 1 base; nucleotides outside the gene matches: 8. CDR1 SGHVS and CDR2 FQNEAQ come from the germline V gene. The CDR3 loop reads CASSSGIGQGNTEAFF. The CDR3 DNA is TGTGCCAGCAGCTCGGGGATAGGACAGGGGAACACTGAAGCTTTCTTT.

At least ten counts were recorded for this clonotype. CDR3 nucleotides: TGTGCCACCAGTGATTCTAAGCCCTACAATGAGCAGTTCTTC. It encodes CATSDSKPYNEQFF. This chain links TRBV24-1 with TRBJ2-1; unclear D gene. CDR1 is KGHDR, CDR2 SFDVKD, per germline. The CDR3 spans 14 residues. Trimming shortened V by 2 bases and J by 2 bases, and 6 bases separated the two germline ends.

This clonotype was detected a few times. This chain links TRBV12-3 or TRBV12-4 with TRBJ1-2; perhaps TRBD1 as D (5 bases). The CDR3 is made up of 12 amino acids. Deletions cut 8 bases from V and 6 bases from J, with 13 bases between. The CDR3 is CASRSGLDGYTF. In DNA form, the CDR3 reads TGTGCCAGCCGCTCAGGGTTGGATGGCTACACCTTC.

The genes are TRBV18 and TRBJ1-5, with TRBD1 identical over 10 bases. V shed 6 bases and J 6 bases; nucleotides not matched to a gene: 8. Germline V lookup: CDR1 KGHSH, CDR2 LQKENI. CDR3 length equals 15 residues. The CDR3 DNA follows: TGTGCCAGCTCCTATGGACAGGGGGACTCTCAGCCCCAGCATTTT. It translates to CASSYGQGDSQPQHF.

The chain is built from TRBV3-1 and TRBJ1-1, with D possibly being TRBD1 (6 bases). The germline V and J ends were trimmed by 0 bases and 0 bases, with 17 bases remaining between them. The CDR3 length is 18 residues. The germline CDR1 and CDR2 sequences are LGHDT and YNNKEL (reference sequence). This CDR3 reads CASSQEGVRGMLNTEAFF. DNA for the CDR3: TGTGCCAGCAGCCAAGAAGGCGTCAGGGGAATGCTGAACACTGAAGCTTTCTTT. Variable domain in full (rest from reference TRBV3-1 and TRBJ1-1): DTAVSQTPKYLVTQMGNDKSIKCEQNLGHDTMYWYKQDSKKFLKIMFSYNNKELIINETVPNRFSPKSPDKAHLNLHINSLELGDSAVYFCASSQEGVRGMLNTEAFFGQGTRLTVV.

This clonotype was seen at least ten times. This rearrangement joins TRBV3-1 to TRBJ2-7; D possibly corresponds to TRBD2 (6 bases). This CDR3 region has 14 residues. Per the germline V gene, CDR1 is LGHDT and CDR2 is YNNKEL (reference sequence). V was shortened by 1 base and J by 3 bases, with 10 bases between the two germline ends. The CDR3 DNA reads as TGTGCCAGCAGCCAAGGGGACGGGGGCTACGAGCAGTACTTC. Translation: CASSQGDGGYEQYF.

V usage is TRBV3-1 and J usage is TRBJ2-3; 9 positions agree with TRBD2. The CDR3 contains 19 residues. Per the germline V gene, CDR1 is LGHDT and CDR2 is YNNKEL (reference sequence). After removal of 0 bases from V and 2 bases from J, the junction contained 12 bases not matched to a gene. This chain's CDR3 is CASSQDSPLAGTITDTQYF. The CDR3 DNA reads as TGTGCCAGCAGCCAAGATAGTCCCCTAGCGGGGACAATCACAGATACGCAGTATTTT.

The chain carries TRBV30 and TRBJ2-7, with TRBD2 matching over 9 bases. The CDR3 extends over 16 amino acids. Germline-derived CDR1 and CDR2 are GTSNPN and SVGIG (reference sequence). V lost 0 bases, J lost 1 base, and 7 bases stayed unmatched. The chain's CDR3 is CAWSVRLLAGSYEQYF. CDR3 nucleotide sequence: TGTGCCTGGAGTGTACGGTTGCTAGCGGGATCCTACGAGCAGTACTTC.

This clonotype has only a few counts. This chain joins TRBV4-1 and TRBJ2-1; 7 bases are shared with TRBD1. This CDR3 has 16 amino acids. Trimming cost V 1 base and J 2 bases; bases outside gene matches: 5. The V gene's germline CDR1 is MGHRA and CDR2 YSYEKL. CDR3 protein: CASSQVPDRAYNEQFF. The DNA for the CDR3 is TGCGCCAGCAGCCAAGTCCCCGACAGGGCCTACAATGAGCAGTTCTTC.

CDR3 DNA sequence: TGTGCTAGTGCCCAAGCGGGGTTCACCTACGAGCAGTACTTC. It translates to CASAQAGFTYEQYF. J is TRBJ2-7 and V is TRBV12-5; 7 bases match TRBD2. The CDR3 has 14 amino acids. CDR1 and CDR2 from the germline V gene are LGHNT and FRNRAP. J lost 2 bases, V lost 7 bases, and 8 bases had no gene match.

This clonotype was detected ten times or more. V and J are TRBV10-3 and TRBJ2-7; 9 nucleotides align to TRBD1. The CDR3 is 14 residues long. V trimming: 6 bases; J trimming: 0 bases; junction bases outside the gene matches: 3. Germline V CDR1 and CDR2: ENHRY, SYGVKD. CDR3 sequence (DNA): TGTGCCATCAGACGGACAGGGGACTCCTACGAGCAGTACTTC. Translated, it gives CAIRRTGDSYEQYF.

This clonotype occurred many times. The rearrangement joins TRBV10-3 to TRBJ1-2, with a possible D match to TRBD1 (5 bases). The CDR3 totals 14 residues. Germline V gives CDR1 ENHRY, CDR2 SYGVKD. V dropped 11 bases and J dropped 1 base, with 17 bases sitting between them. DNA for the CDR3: TGTGCCGCACAGACAGACACTCTTAACTATGGCTACACCTTC. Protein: CAAQTDTLNYGYTF.

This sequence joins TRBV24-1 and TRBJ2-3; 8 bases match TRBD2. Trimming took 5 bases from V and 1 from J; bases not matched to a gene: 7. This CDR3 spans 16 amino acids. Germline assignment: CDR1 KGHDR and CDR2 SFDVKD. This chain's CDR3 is CATSVPSGRGTDTQYF. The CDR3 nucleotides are TGTGCCACCAGTGTACCAAGCGGGAGAGGCACAGATACGCAGTATTTT.